These T cell receptor beta chains were read from a single sample in a study of beta chain features in type 1 diabetes. Some clones are missing from TCRdb's copy, which holds only in-frame ones; the method was immunoSEQ multiplex PCR. This table holds around 250,000 clones, around 14% found once. Material for sequencing was naive CD4+ T cells from blood. The receptors derive from a middle-aged woman in good health. Each CDR3 is given with its conserved first and last residue. The D gene is left open where the match is weak. Where a row states a size, it is once, few, many or the class of an expanded clone; other rows omit it.

d_call clone_size cdr3_length j_call v_call cdr3_aa cdr3_nt
- few 13 TRBJ1-4 TRBV7-9 CASSRGWNEKLFF TGTGCCAGCAGCCGAGGATGGAATGAAAAACTGTTTTTT
- few 14 TRBJ1-2 TRBV7-2 CASSPSGFNYGYTF TGTGCCAGCAGCCCCTCAGGGTTTAACTATGGCTACACCTTC
- - 12 TRBJ2-5 TRBV11-2 CASKLAGETQYF TGTGCCAGCAAGCTTGCAGGGGAGACCCAGTACTTC
- few 11 TRBJ1-5 TRBV2 CASSLPGPQHF TGTGCCAGCAGTCTTCCCGGGCCCCAGCATTTT
- - 16 TRBJ1-3 TRBV6-5 CASSSGHTSSGNTIYF TGTGCCAGCAGTTCGGGACACACCAGCTCTGGAAACACCATATATTTT
- - 17 TRBJ2-1 TRBV15 CATSRVLGQGRYNEQFF TGTGCCACCAGCAGAGTTCTGGGGCAGGGGCGTTACAATGAGCAGTTCTTC
TRBD1 - 20 TRBJ1-6 TRBV5-1 CASSFAGTGSSSGYNSPLHF TGCGCCAGCAGCTTCGCCGGGACAGGGTCCAGTTCCGGGTATAATTCACCCCTCCACTTT
TRBD1 - 16 TRBJ2-7 TRBV6-6 CASSYSTGTGGNEQYF TGTGCCAGCAGTTACTCGACTGGGACAGGGGGCAACGAGCAGTACTTC
TRBD2 few 17 TRBJ2-5 TRBV5-1 CASSPGSGTSNFQSQYF TGCGCCAGCAGCCCCGGCTCCGGGACTAGTAATTTCCAGTCCCAGTACTTC
- few 14 TRBJ1-2 TRBV9 CASSVSGDAGGYTF TGTGCCAGCAGCGTAAGTGGTGACGCGGGCGGCTACACCTTC
- - 14 TRBJ2-7 TRBV5-1 CASSLAGSSYEQYF TGCGCCAGCAGCTTGGCGGGGAGCTCCTACGAGCAGTACTTC
TRBD1 few 13 TRBJ2-7 TRBV10-3 CAITRDREGEQYF TGTGCCATTACAAGGGACAGGGAGGGCGAGCAGTACTTC
- - 13 TRBJ2-3 TRBV19 CASRGTSTDTQYF TGTGCCAGCCGCGGCACTAGCACAGATACGCAGTATTTT
- few 12 TRBJ2-7 TRBV6-5 CATTGSSYEQYF TGTGCCACGACCGGGAGCTCCTACGAGCAGTACTTC
TRBD1 few 16 TRBJ2-3 TRBV11-2 CASSPRGQGALYTQYF TGTGCCAGCAGCCCCAGAGGACAGGGGGCGTTGTATACGCAGTATTTT
- few 14 TRBJ1-5 TRBV2 CASSEQDKDQPQHF TGTGCCAGCAGTGAACAGGACAAAGATCAGCCCCAGCATTTT
TRBD1 - 13 TRBJ2-7 TRBV7-9 CSSSQGQAYEQYF TGTTCCAGCAGCCAGGGACAGGCCTACGAGCAGTACTTC
- many 17 TRBJ2-3 TRBV4-3 CASSQLPRARGTDTQYF TGCGCCAGCAGCCAACTGCCTCGGGCCAGGGGCACAGATACGCAGTATTTT
- few 13 TRBJ1-1 TRBV6-1 CASSPTGNTEAFF TGTGCCAGCAGCCCGACAGGGAACACTGAAGCTTTCTTT
- - 13 TRBJ2-7 TRBV7-9 CASSLTGIYEQYF TGTGCCAGCAGCTTAACAGGGATCTACGAGCAGTACTTC
TRBD1 few 17 TRBJ2-4 TRBV11-2 CASSQFQGARVKNIQYF TGTGCCAGCAGCCAATTTCAGGGGGCGAGGGTCAAAAACATTCAGTACTTC
TRBD1 few 13 TRBJ1-1 TRBV5-1 CASSPDRVTEAFF TGCGCCAGCAGCCCTGACAGGGTTACTGAAGCTTTCTTT
TRBD2 - 14 TRBJ2-5 TRBV19 CASSSAGTRATQYF TGTGCCAGTAGTTCCGCCGGGACTAGAGCGACCCAGTACTTC
TRBD2 - 15 TRBJ2-1 TRBV18 CASSPGEGRANEQFF TGTGCCAGCTCACCTGGGGAGGGTAGAGCCAATGAGCAGTTCTTC
- few 13 TRBJ2-2 TRBV9 CASSVGLPGELFF TGTGCCAGCAGCGTAGGACTCCCCGGGGAGCTGTTTTTT
TRBD1 few 15 TRBJ1-2 TRBV9 CASSVLTGTNYGYTF TGTGCCAGCAGCGTTTTGACAGGGACTAACTATGGCTACACCTTC
- - 14 TRBJ1-4 TRBV7-9 CASSLSATNEKLFF TGTGCCAGCAGCTTAAGCGCAACTAATGAAAAACTGTTTTTT
- - 14 TRBJ1-2 TRBV5-1 CASSLGEANYGYTF TGCGCCAGCAGCTTGGGTGAGGCTAACTATGGCTACACCTTC
- few 14 TRBJ2-6 TRBV6-1 CASIQESGANVLTF TGTGCCAGCATTCAGGAATCTGGGGCCAACGTCCTGACTTTC
TRBD1 few 16 TRBJ1-2 TRBV7-2 CASSHGTGGGYYGYTF TGTGCCAGCAGCCACGGGACAGGGGGAGGCTACTATGGCTACACCTTC
- few 17 TRBJ1-5 TRBV7-2 CASSLVRGRDSNQPQHF TGTGCCAGCAGCTTAGTTAGGGGCAGAGATAGCAATCAGCCCCAGCATTTT
TRBD2 - 17 TRBJ2-2 TRBV7-2 CASSTPAAGGQRRELFF TGTGCCAGCAGCACCCCCGCGGCGGGGGGTCAAAGGAGGGAGCTGTTTTTT
- - 13 TRBJ2-2 TRBV25-1 CASRLEWGGELFF TGTGCCAGCAGACTAGAATGGGGCGGGGAGCTGTTTTTT
TRBD1 once 20 TRBJ1-2 TRBV7-8 CASSLAGGVRDRGRRNGYTF TGTGCCAGCAGCTTAGCGGGTGGGGTTCGGGACAGGGGGCGACGTAATGGCTACACCTTC
- - 13 TRBJ2-7 TRBV5-4 CASSYGAGYEQYF TGTGCCAGCAGCTATGGGGCCGGATACGAGCAGTACTTC
TRBD1 - 15 TRBJ1-2 TRBV5-1 CASSGGTGVGYGYTF TGCGCCAGCAGCGGCGGGACAGGGGTTGGCTATGGCTACACCTTC
TRBD2 few 14 TRBJ2-1 TRBV11-3 CARRRAGGYNEQFF TGTGCCAGGAGGAGGGCGGGGGGTTACAATGAGCAGTTCTTC
- - 14 TRBJ2-2 TRBV15 CATSRGLDTGELFF TGTGCCACCAGCAGAGGACTAGACACCGGGGAGCTGTTTTTT
- - 15 TRBJ2-7 TRBV5-1 CASSLAVADSSDQYF TGCGCCAGCAGCTTGGCCGTAGCGGACTCTTCGGATCAGTACTTC
- - 12 TRBJ2-5 TRBV7-2 CASSFPRETQYF TGTGCCAGCAGCTTCCCCCGGGAGACCCAGTACTTC
- - 11 TRBJ2-5 TRBV7-9 CASGVSETQYF TGTGCCAGCGGAGTTTCTGAGACCCAGTACTTC
TRBD2 once 15 TRBJ2-1 TRBV5-4 CASSLDGGVYNEQFF TGTGCCAGCAGCTTGGACGGGGGGGTCTACAATGAGCAGTTCTTC
TRBD2 - 15 TRBJ2-2 TRBV4-3 CASSQEGRGTGELFF TGCGCCAGCAGCCAAGAAGGGCGGGGGACCGGGGAGCTGTTTTTT
TRBD2 - 17 TRBJ2-1 TRBV4-3 CASSQDQGLADYNEQFF TGCGCCAGCAGCCAAGATCAAGGACTAGCGGACTACAATGAGCAGTTCTTC
- once 16 TRBJ1-1 TRBV9 CASSVVRGSVHTEAFF TGTGCCAGCAGCGTAGTGCGGGGGTCGGTTCACACTGAAGCTTTCTTT
- many 16 TRBJ2-4 TRBV4-3 CASSMGDSAAKNIQYF TGCGCCAGCAGCATGGGAGATTCAGCCGCCAAAAACATTCAGTACTTC
- - 11 TRBJ2-1 TRBV14 CASRGFNEQFF TGTGCCAGCCGGGGGTTCAATGAGCAGTTCTTC
- few 18 TRBJ2-1 TRBV25-1 CASRGETTMGGSYNEQFF TGTGCCAGCAGGGGAGAAACAACAATGGGGGGCTCCTACAATGAGCAGTTCTTC
- few 17 TRBJ2-2 TRBV18 CASSPQGRSANTGELFF TGTGCCAGCTCACCCCAGGGGCGTTCGGCGAACACCGGGGAGCTGTTTTTT
- - 14 TRBJ1-4 TRBV10-3 CAISDRQANEKLFF TGTGCCATCAGTGATAGACAGGCTAATGAAAAACTGTTTTTT